The sequence of this T cell receptor (beta chain) was determined in a study of T cell changes during pregnancy in multiple sclerosis. The V gene lost 1 base and the J gene lost 6 bases, with 11 bases spanning the gap. CDR1 is LGHNA, CDR2 YSLEER, per germline. The CDR3 is 14 residues long. Only in-frame clones appear in the TCRdb table, and some are missing; sequencing was by immunoSEQ multiplex PCR. The repertoire holds about 53,000 clones, with roughly nine tenths as singletons. This specimen consisted of CD8+ T cells from peripheral blood mononuclear cells, obtained before pregnancy. The clonotype originates from a female donor with multiple sclerosis, enrolled in a pregnancy study. The V gene is TRBV4-3, the J gene TRBJ2-3; weak D call: TRBD2 (5 bases). The CDR3: CASSQGGPGDTQYF. In nucleotides, the CDR3 is TGCGCCAGCAGCCAAGGAGGGCCTGGGGATACGCAGTATTTT.